These 23 T cell receptor beta chains originate from one sample sequenced in a study of blood T cell repertoires in COVID-19. Libraries were prepared by immunoSEQ multiplex PCR; TCRdb keeps only in-frame clonotypes and omits some of them. The sample includes about 180,000 clones, 86% seen only once; the top ten take more than 7.5%. The sequenced sample consisted of peripheral blood. The receptors here all came from a man in his forties or fifties with active or convalescent COVID-19.

Only a few counts were recorded for this clone. This rearrangement joins TRBV5-4 to TRBJ2-3, with a possible D match to TRBD2 (6 bases). CDR1 is SGHNT, CDR2 YYREEE, per germline (reference sequence). This CDR3 has 14 amino acids. V was cut by 0 bases and J by 5 bases, with 10 bases left in between. CDR3 protein: CASSLVVAVDTQYF. CDR3 coding DNA: TGTGCCAGCAGCTTGGTGGTAGCGGTAGATACGCAGTATTTT.

The genes are TRBV6-4 and TRBJ2-1; maybe TRBD2 (6 bases). The CDR3 extends over 14 amino acids. Germline CDR1 MRHNA, CDR2 SNTAGT. V was cut by 3 bases and J by 8 bases, with 14 bases left in between. In DNA, the CDR3 is TGTGCCAGCAGTGAGGGTGATCCTAGCGATGAGCAGTTCTTC. Residues: CASSEGDPSDEQFF.

The V gene is TRBV7-3, the J gene TRBJ2-7; D possibly corresponds to TRBD2 (6 bases). The CDR3 loop spans 13 amino acids. V dropped 3 bases and J dropped 6 bases, with 12 bases sitting between them. The V gene's germline CDR1 is SGHTA and CDR2 FQGTGA. Here the CDR3 reads CASSFGAGLEQYF. The CDR3, as DNA: TGTGCCAGCAGCTTCGGGGCGGGACTCGAGCAGTACTTC.

This clone came up a few times. The rearrangement links TRBV23-1 to TRBJ2-2; 8 nucleotides match TRBD2. TRBV23-1 is an ORF; its function is uncertain. The ends lost 6 bases at V and 6 bases at J; junction bases unmatched: 9. The CDR3 is 15 residues long. DNA for the CDR3: TGCGCCAGCAGCGACGGACTAGCAACCGCCGGGGAGCTGTTTTTT. Its protein is CASSDGLATAGELFF.

This clone appeared a few times. CDR3 sequence reads: CAWKRLAGAASSYEQYF. The CDR3 region has the DNA TGTGCCTGGAAGCGGCTAGCGGGAGCCGCCAGCTCCTACGAGCAGTACTTC. The chain uses TRBV30 and TRBJ2-7; 10 nucleotides match TRBD2. Germline CDR1 reads GTSNPN; CDR2 reads SVGIG (reference sequence). Trimming took 4 bases from V and 0 from J; bases not matched to a gene: 12. There are 17 residues in the CDR3.

The V gene is TRBV6-5, the J gene TRBJ2-7; 8 bases align to TRBD1. J gave up 3 bases and V 5 bases, and 3 bases lay outside the gene matches. In germline, CDR1 is MNHEY, CDR2 SVGAGI. There are 13 residues in the CDR3. CDR3 in DNA: TGTGCCAGCAGTCGGACAGGGATCTACGAGCAGTACTTC. This gives the protein CASSRTGIYEQYF.

As DNA, the CDR3 is TGTGCCAGCAGTTTCGCTAGCGGGCCATACAATGAGCAGTTCTTC. Translated: CASSFASGPYNEQFF. J is TRBJ2-1 and V is TRBV28; 8 bases align to TRBD2. Trimming cost V 3 bases and J 4 bases; bases outside gene matches: 5. There are 15 residues in the CDR3. From germline, CDR1 is MDHEN and CDR2 SYDVKM.

V is TRBV7-9 and J is TRBJ2-3; TRBD2 agrees at 12 bases. The CDR3 is 16 amino acids. The trim removed 5 bases at V and 0 bases at J, leaving 3 bases unmatched. CDR1 and CDR2 from the germline V gene are SEHNR and FQNEAQ (reference sequence). The CDR3 loop is CASSDGTSGSTDTQYF. Written as DNA, the CDR3 is TGTGCCAGCAGCGATGGGACTAGCGGGAGCACAGATACGCAGTATTTT.

The chain employs TRBV6-5 and TRBJ1-2, with 8 bases that match TRBD1. Trimming took 1 base from V and 7 from J; bases not matched to a gene: 5. The CDR3 has 14 residues. The germline V gene encodes CDR1 MNHEY and CDR2 SVGAGI. Here the CDR3 reads CASSYFGQGGGYTF. The DNA of the CDR3 is TGTGCCAGCAGTTACTTCGGACAGGGTGGTGGCTACACCTTC.

The V and J genes are TRBV3-1 (or the pseudogene TRBV3-2) and TRBJ2-2, with D perhaps TRBD2 (6 bases). Looked up from germline, CDR1 is LGHDT and CDR2 is YNNKEL (reference sequence). V lost 0 bases, J lost 1 base, and 9 bases lay in between. The CDR3 covers 16 residues. CDR3 sequence (DNA): TGTGCCAGCAGCCAAGAAGTGGGGGGGAACACCGGGGAGCTGTTTTTT. Its protein is CASSQEVGGNTGELFF.

V gene TRBV5-1 combines with J gene TRBJ2-3; possibly TRBD2 for D (5 bases). V was pared by 3 bases and J by 6 bases, with 17 bases between. The CDR3 totals 15 residues. Germline V gives CDR1 SGHRS, CDR2 YFSETQ. The DNA for the CDR3 is TGCGCCAGCAGCTCGCTGGCGGGTACGTCTGATACGCAGTATTTT. Translating gives CASSSLAGTSDTQYF.

The rearrangement joins TRBV29-1 to TRBJ2-7, with D perhaps TRBD1 (5 bases). CDR1 and CDR2 from the germline V gene are SQVTM and ANQGSEA. The CDR3 runs 12 residues. The V end lost 4 bases, the J end lost 3 bases, and 10 bases lay between the germline ends. CDR3 residues: CSVGMGLYEQYF. The CDR3 nucleotides read TGCAGCGTTGGGATGGGGCTCTACGAGCAGTACTTC.

The V call is TRBV7-3, the J call TRBJ1-6; TRBD1 aligns across 7 bases. From germline, CDR1 is SGHTA and CDR2 FQGTGA. The ends lost 0 bases at V and 9 bases at J; junction bases unmatched: 8. The CDR3 is made up of 16 amino acids. The DNA of the CDR3 is TGTGCCAGCAGCTTAACTGGACAGGAGGTCGGTTCACCCCTCCACTTT. Translating it yields CASSLTGQEVGSPLHF.

The gene calls are TRBV29-1 and TRBJ2-3; TRBD1 aligns across 10 bases. This CDR3 is 14 amino acids long. With 7 bases clipped from V and 3 bases from J, the junction kept 7 bases outside the gene matches. Germline V gene sequence: CDR1 SQVTM, CDR2 ANQGSEA. DNA of the CDR3: TGCAGCGCTGCGGGACAGGGGAAAACAGATACGCAGTATTTT. Protein sequence: CSAAGQGKTDTQYF.

The rearrangement joins TRBV11-1 to TRBJ1-5; 7 bases are shared with TRBD1. Germline V gene sequence: CDR1 SGHAT, CDR2 FQDESV (reference sequence). The CDR3 loop spans 13 amino acids. J gave up 9 bases and V 3 bases, and 5 bases lay outside the gene matches. The CDR3 protein is CASSFDRDRPQHF. Here the CDR3 DNA reads TGTGCCAGCAGCTTCGACAGGGATCGGCCCCAGCATTTT.

This clone has a single count. The rearrangement links TRBV19 to TRBJ1-2, with 7 bases fitting TRBD1. The length of the CDR3 is 15 residues. The V gene end was trimmed by 2 bases and the J gene end by 0 bases; junction bases not matched to a gene: 3. CDR1 LNHDA and CDR2 SQIVND come from the germline V gene (reference sequence). CDR3: CASSIRDRANYGYTF. The CDR3 bases are TGTGCCAGTAGTATAAGGGACAGAGCTAACTATGGCTACACCTTC.

The chain is built from TRBV12-3 or TRBV12-4 and TRBJ1-2; D call uncertain. The CDR3 consists of 12 residues. V was cut by 6 bases and J by 8 bases, with 13 bases left in between. The CDR3 nucleotides read TGTGCCAGCAGACGCCCCGGGGTCGGCTACACCTTC. Amino acid sequence: CASRRPGVGYTF.

This clone showed up just a few times. The V gene is TRBV10-2, the J gene TRBJ1-5; D is undetermined. V shed 4 bases and J shed 3 bases, with 7 bases lying between them. CDR1 is WSHSY and CDR2 is SAAADI in the germline V gene. The CDR3 length is 13 residues. The CDR3 here is CASSGQANQPQHF. For the CDR3, the DNA is TGCGCCAGCAGTGGGCAGGCCAATCAGCCCCAGCATTTT.

The chain couples TRBV18 to TRBJ1-4; TRBD1 agrees at 9 bases. The length of the CDR3 is 18 residues. Trimming at V came to 4 bases and at J to 4 bases, leaving 13 bases not matched to a gene. The germline gives CDR1 KGHSH, CDR2 LQKENI. The CDR3 loop is CASSQRDRARPGNEKLFF. The CDR3 DNA follows: TGTGCCAGCTCACAGCGGGACAGGGCCCGCCCGGGTAATGAAAAACTGTTTTTT. Combining the CDR3 with reference TRBV18 and TRBJ1-4 gives the whole variable domain NAGVMQNPRHLVRRRGQEARLRCSPMKGHSHVYWYRQLPEEGLKFMVYLQKENIIDESGMPKERFSAEFPKEGPSILRIQQVVRGDSAAYFCASSQRDRARPGNEKLFFGSGTQLSVL.

The chain has TRBV28 and TRBJ2-1; 9 nucleotides align to TRBD2. CDR1 and CDR2 (germline): MDHEN, SYDVKM. The V gene end was trimmed by 5 bases and the J gene end by 1 base; junction bases not matched to a gene: 6. The CDR3 spans 16 residues. This CDR3 reads CASSQLAGESYNEQFF. The CDR3 coding sequence is TGTGCCAGCAGTCAATTAGCGGGAGAGTCCTACAATGAGCAGTTCTTC.

The rearrangement joins TRBV7-2 to TRBJ1-5; TRBD1 aligns across 7 bases. Germline values: CDR1 SGHTA, CDR2 FQGNSA. The CDR3 runs to 14 residues. The V segment lost 2 bases and the J segment 5 bases; nucleotides outside the gene matches: 3. CDR3 sequence: CASSLRGGDQPQHF. The CDR3 coding sequence is TGTGCCAGCAGCTTACGAGGGGGCGATCAGCCCCAGCATTTT.

The V and J genes are TRBV12-3 or TRBV12-4 and TRBJ2-4, with a possible D match to TRBD2 (6 bases). The CDR3 spans 11 residues. V lost 8 bases and J lost 9, with 11 bases in between. CDR3 sequence reads: CASSKGGIQYF. In DNA, the CDR3 is TGTGCCAGCTCAAAGGGAGGCATTCAGTACTTC.

V and J are TRBV4-2 and TRBJ1-5; D might be TRBD1 (5 bases). Germline V CDR1 and CDR2: LGHNA, YNFKEQ. The CDR3 has 15 residues. Trimming shortened V by 2 bases and J by 4 bases, and 12 bases separated the two germline ends. CDR3 DNA: TGTGCCAGCAGCCAATCTCAGGGAGGTAATCAGCCCCAGCATTTT. This codes for CASSQSQGGNQPQHF.